This TCR beta chain was sequenced for a study of neurological immune-mediated disorders. Synthesis of cDNA used 5'RACE (with 10-nucleotide random UMIs). The output of every sequencing run, over 190 million TCR-beta sequences, came from 15-18 subjects. TCRdb analysed the 5' RACE reads with MiXCR anew, one entry per CDR3 protein. The data show approximately 25,000 distinct CDR3 sequences, roughly 21% seen once. Regarding the study as a whole: Across subjects, no CDR3 amino acid sequence appeared in expanded clones of more than one subject, a finding that suggested private repertoires in all groups. Multiple sclerosis, the disease with the least TCR clonal expansion, fell below healthy controls, whereas HTLV-1-associated myelopathy showed the most.

Trimming took off 1 base at V and 2 bases at J, with 10 bases between the two ends. Looked up from germline, CDR1 is SGHTA and CDR2 is FQGTGA. This CDR3 region has 15 residues. Of note for this clonotype: As yet, its antigen is unknown.

The gene calls are TRBV7-3 and TRBJ2-3, with D possibly being TRBD1 (5 bases). This receptor was identified in a woman aged 55 to 70 in good health. Sequencing was carried out using PBMCs. The CDR3 protein is CASSLNYRITDTQYF. The CDR3 nucleotides read TGTGCCAGCAGCTTAAATTACAGGATCACAGATACGCAGTATTTT.